The T cell receptor (beta chain) under discussion was sequenced for a study of cytomegalovirus exposure and HLA in healthy donors (dated by TCRdb to 2016 to 2017). Regarding the research as a whole: The roughly 670 repertoires of the first cohort and the roughly 110 validation repertoires were produced on the same platform, according to a later analysis. The study aimed to test whether cataloging public T cell receptors could reveal signatures of past pathogen exposure. The study combined high-throughput TCR immunosequencing, statistical association of individual TCRs with disease status, and machine learning to predict cytomegalovirus infection status. In addition to the first cohort of 666 subjects, a separate validation cohort of 130 or so different subjects was used.

Concerning this clone: Its antigen is currently not known. No much larger clone is present one base from it, and per-base qualities are unavailable.

The library was prepared using the immunoSEQ multiplex PCR assay. The study's processing was this. A statistical classification framework was built for diagnosing cytomegalovirus status from the catalog of TCR beta chain sequences. What TCRdb holds here is the immuneACCESS table cut down to in-frame rearrangements. Part of the clones is not present; checked against another copy, under half of the missing clones reflect an unresolved V gene, and the others are unexplained. Clone size and the V and J calls come from that table; the DNA yielded D and trimming. For this sample there are 120,000 or so clones; roughly 89% appear just once. The leading ten clones occupy 1.5% to 2% of the sample. What the research found in general, with its limitations: Subsequent analysis determined that TCRs grouped into clusters in the first cohort also showed a tendency toward co-occurrence across the roughly 110 validation repertoires, and 85% to 95% of cluster scores exceeded 0. A total of 150 to 200 TCR beta chains were listed by the study as associated with cytomegalovirus. According to the authors, the approach could potentially be generalized to other disease states and immunological phenotypes. The validation cohort had no HLA typing available for a later analysis, so co-occurrence within that cohort was assessed over all 120 or so repertoires. The classifier was reported to diagnose cytomegalovirus status with high specificity and sensitivity in both the original cohort and the validation cohort. Most TCR sequences were observed very rarely across donors, whereas some public TCRs were present in many individuals. In vitro tests confirmed that a few of the cytomegalovirus-associated TCR beta chains recognize cytomegalovirus antigens.

The junction shows trimming of 2 bases on V and 7 bases on J, plus 11 bases between the germline ends. Taken from cysteine to phenylalanine, the CDR3 has 13 residues. The CDR3 DNA has 39 bases and is translated from base 1. From a lookup of the germline V gene, CDR1 and CDR2 are MDHEN and SYDVKM. Donors formed part of the validation cohort, which comprised over a hundred subjects and was distinct from the first cohort of some 700 subjects. Specimen: PBMCs. The receptor was derived from a woman under 30 in good health and CMV-seronegative. The sequence is built from TRBV28 and TRBJ1-2; the D region possibly corresponds to TRBD1 (6 bases align). This receptor has the CDR3 CASSLLTGFGYTF. The DNA is TGTGCCAGCAGTTTACTCACAGGGTTTGGCTACACCTTC.